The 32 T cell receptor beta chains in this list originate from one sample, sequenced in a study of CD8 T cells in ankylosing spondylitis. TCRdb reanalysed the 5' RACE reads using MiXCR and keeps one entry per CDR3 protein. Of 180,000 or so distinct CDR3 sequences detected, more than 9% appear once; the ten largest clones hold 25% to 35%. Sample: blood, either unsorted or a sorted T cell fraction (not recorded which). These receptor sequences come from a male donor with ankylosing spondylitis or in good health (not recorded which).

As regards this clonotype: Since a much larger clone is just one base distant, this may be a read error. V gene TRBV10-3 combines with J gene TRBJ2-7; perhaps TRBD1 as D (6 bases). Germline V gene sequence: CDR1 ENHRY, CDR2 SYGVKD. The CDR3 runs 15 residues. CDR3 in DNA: TGTACCATCAGTGAGTCGAGGGGGAAGACCTACGAGCAGTACTTC. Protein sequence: CTISESRGKTYEQYF.

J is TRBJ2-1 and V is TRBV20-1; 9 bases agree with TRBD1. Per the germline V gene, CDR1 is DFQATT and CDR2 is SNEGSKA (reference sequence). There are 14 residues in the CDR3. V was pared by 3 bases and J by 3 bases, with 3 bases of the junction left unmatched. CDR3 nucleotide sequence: TGCAGTGCTAGCCGGGACAGGGACTACAATGAGCAGTTCTTC. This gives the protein CSASRDRDYNEQFF.

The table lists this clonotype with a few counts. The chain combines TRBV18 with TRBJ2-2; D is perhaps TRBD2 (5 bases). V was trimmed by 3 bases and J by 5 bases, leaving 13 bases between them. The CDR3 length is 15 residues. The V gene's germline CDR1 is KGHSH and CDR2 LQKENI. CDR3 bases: TGTGCCAGCTCACCTGCCGCGGGTCGGACCGGGGAGCTGTTTTTT. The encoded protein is CASSPAAGRTGELFF.

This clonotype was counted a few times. The DNA of the CDR3 is TGCGCCAGCAGTGGAGTGCTGGGCTATGGCTACACCTTC. Translating it yields CASSGVLGYGYTF. This chain uses TRBV10-1 with TRBJ1-2; no firm D call. The CDR3 contains 13 residues. Germline CDR1 and CDR2: WNHNN and SYGVQD (reference sequence). Trimming stripped 4 bases from V and 4 bases from J, with 10 bases between.

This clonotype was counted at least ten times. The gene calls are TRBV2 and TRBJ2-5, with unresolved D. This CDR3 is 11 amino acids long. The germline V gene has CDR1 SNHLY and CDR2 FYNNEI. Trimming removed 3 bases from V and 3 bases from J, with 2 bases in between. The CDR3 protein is CASSEEETQYF. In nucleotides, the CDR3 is TGTGCCAGCAGTGAGGAAGAGACCCAGTACTTC.

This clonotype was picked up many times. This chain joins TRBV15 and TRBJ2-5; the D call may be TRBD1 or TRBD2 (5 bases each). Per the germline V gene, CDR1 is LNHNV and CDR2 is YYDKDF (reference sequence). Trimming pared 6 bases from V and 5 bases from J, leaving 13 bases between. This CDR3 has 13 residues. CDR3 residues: CATRLGAGETQYF. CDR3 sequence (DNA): TGTGCCACCAGACTAGGGGCCGGGGAGACCCAGTACTTC.

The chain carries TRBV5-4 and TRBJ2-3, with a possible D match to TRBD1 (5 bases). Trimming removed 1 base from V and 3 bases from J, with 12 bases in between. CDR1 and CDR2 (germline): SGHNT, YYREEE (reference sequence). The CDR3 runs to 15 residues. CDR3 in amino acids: CASSLMGQGTDTQYF. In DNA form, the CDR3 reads TGTGCCAGCAGCTTGATGGGGCAGGGAACAGATACGCAGTATTTT.

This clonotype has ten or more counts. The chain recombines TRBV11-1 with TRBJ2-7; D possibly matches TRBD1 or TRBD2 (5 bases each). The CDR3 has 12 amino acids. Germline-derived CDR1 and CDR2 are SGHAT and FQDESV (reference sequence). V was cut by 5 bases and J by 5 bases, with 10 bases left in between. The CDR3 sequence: CASSLWDDEQYF. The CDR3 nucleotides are TGTGCCAGCAGCCTCTGGGACGACGAGCAGTACTTC.

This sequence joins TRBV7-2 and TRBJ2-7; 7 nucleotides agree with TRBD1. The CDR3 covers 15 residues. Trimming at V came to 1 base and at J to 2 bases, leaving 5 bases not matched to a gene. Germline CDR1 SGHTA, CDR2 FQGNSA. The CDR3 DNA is TGTGCCAGCAGCTTAGAGGGGGACAGTGCCTACGAGCAGTACTTC. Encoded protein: CASSLEGDSAYEQYF. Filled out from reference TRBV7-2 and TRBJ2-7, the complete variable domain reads GAGVSQSPSNKVTEKGKDVELRCDPISGHTALYWYRQSLGQGLEFLIYFQGNSAPDKSGLPSDRFSAERTGGSVSTLTIQRTQQEDSAVYLCASSLEGDSAYEQYFGPGTRLTVT.

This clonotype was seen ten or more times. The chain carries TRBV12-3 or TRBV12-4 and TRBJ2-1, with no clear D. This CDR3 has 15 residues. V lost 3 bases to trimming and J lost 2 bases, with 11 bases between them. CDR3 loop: CASSFPRLTYNEQFF. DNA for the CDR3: TGTGCCAGCAGTTTTCCCCGTTTAACCTACAATGAGCAGTTCTTC.

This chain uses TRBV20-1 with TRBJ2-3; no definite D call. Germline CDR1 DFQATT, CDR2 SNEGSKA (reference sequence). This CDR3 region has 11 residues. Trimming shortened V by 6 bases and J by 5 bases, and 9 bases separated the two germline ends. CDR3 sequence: CSANSGDTQYF. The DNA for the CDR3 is TGCAGTGCAAACAGTGGAGATACGCAGTATTTT.

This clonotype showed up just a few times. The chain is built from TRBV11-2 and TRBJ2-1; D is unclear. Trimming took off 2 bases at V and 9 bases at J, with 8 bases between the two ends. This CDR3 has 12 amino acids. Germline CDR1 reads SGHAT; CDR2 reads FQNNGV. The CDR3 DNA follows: TGTGCCAGCAGCTTAACCATGGGTGAGCAGTTCTTC. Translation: CASSLTMGEQFF.

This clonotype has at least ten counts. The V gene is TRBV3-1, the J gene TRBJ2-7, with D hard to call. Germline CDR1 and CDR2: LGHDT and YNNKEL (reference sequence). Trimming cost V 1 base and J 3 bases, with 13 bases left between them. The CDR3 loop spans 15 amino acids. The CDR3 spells CASSQGPGTRYEQYF. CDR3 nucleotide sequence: TGTGCCAGCAGCCAAGGACCAGGCACCCGCTACGAGCAGTACTTC.

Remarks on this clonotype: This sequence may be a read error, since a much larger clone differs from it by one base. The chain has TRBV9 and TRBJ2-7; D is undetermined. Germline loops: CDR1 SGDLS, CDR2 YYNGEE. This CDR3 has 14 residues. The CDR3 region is CASSPVVGWYAQYF. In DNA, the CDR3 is TGTGCCAGCAGCCCCGTCGTGGGGTGGTACGCGCAGTACTTC.

DNA for the CDR3: TGTGCCATCAGTGAGTCGACTAGCGGCTCCTACGAGCAGTACTTC. It is translated as CAISESTSGSYEQYF. The chain combines TRBV10-3 with TRBJ2-7; TRBD2 matches at 9 bases. Germline values: CDR1 ENHRY, CDR2 SYGVKD. CDR3 length equals 15 residues. V trimming: 0 bases; J trimming: 0 bases; junction bases outside the gene matches: 0.

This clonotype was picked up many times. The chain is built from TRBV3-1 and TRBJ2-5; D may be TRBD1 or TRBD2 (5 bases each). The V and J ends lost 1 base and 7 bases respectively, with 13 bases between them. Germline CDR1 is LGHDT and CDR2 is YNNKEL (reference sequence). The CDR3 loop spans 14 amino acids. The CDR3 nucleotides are TGTGCCAGCAGCCAAGGGACTCCTGGGACGACCCAGTACTTC. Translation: CASSQGTPGTTQYF.

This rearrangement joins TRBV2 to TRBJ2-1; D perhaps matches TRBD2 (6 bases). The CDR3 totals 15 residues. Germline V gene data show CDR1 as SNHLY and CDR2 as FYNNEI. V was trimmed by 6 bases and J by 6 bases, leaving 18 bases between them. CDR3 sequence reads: CASRETDQRANEQFF. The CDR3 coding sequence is TGTGCCAGCAGGGAAACGGACCAGCGGGCCAATGAGCAGTTCTTC.

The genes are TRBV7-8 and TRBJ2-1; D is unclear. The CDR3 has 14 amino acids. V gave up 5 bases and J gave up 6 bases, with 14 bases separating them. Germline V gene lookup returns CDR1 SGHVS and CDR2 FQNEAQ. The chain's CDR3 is CASSHRRACNEQFF. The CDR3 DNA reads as TGTGCCAGCAGCCACAGAAGGGCCTGCAATGAGCAGTTCTTC.

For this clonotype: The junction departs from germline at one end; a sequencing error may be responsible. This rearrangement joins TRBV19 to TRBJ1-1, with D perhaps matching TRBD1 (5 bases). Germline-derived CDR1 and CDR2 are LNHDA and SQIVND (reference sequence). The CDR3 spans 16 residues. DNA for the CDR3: TGCGCCAGTAGTGGGAAGGGGAGATCCTCGGGCACTGAAGCTTTCTTT. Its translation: CASSGKGRSSGTEAFF.

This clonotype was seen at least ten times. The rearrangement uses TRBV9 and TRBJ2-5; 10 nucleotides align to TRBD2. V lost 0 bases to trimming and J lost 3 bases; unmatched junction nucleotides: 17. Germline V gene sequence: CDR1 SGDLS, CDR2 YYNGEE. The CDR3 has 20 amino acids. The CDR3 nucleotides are TGTGCCAGCAGCGTAGCGTCGGGACTAGCGAGGGGGCGACCCGAAGAGACCCAGTACTTC. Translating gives CASSVASGLARGRPEETQYF.

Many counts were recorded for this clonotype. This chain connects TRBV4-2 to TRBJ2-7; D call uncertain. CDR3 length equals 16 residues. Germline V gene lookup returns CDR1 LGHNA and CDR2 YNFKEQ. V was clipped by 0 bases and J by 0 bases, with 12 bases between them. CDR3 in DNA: TGTGCCAGCAGCCAAGATCTCAACGCAGGCTCCTACGAGCAGTACTTC. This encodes CASSQDLNAGSYEQYF.

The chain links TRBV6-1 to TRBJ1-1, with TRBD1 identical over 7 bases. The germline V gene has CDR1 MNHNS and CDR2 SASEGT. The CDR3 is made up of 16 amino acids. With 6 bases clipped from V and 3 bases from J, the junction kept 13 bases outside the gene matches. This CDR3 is CASRIYLQGPYTEAFF. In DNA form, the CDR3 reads TGTGCCAGCAGGATCTATTTACAGGGGCCCTACACTGAAGCTTTCTTT.

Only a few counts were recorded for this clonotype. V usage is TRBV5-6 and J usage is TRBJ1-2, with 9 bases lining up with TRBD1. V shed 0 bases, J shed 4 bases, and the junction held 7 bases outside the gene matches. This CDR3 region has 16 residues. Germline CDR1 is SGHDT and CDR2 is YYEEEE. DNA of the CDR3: TGTGCCAGCAGCTTGGCCACCATACAGGGGGCCTATGGCTACACCTTC. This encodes CASSLATIQGAYGYTF.

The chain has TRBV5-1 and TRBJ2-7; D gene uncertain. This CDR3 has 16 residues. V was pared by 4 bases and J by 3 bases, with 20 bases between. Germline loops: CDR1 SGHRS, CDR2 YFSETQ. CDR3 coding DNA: TGCGCCAGCAGCCCGGTCCCCGGGCGGACGTTCTACGAGCAGTACTTC. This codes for CASSPVPGRTFYEQYF.

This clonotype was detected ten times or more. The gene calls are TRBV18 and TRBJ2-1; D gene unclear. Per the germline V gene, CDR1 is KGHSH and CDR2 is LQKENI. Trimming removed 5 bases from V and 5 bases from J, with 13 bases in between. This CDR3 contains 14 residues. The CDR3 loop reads CASSAQPGNNEQFF. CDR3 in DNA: TGTGCCAGCTCAGCTCAGCCCGGCAACAATGAGCAGTTCTTC.

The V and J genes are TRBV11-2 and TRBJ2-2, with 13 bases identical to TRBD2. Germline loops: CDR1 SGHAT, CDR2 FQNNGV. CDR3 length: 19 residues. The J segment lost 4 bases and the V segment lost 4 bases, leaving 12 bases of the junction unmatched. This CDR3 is CASSSAPMGLAGLTGELFF. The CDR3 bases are TGTGCCAGCAGCTCGGCCCCGATGGGACTAGCGGGGCTCACCGGGGAGCTGTTTTTT. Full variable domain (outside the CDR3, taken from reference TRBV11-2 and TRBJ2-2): EAGVAQSPRYKIIEKRQSVAFWCNPISGHATLYWYQQILGQGPKLLIQFQNNGVVDDSQLPKDRFSAERLKGVDSTLKIQPAKLEDSAVYLCASSSAPMGLAGLTGELFFGEGSRLTVL.

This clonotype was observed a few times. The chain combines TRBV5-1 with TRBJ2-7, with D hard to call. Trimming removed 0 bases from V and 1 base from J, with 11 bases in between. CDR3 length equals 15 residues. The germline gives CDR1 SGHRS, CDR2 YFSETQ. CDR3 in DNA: TGCGCCAGCAGCTTGGAAAACACTCGGTCCTACGAGCAGTACTTC. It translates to CASSLENTRSYEQYF.

The DNA for the CDR3 is TGCAGTGCTAAGGGCGGAAACAATGAGCAGTTCTTC. Translation gives CSAKGGNNEQFF. This chain links TRBV20-1 with TRBJ2-1; D gene uncertain. Germline CDR1 and CDR2: DFQATT and SNEGSKA (reference sequence). Trimming removed 4 bases at V and 5 bases at J, with 9 bases between. The CDR3 is 12 amino acids.

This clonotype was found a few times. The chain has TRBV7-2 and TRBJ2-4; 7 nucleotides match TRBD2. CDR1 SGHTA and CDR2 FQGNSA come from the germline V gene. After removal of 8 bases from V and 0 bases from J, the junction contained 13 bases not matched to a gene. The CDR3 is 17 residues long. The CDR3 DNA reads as TGTGCCAGCGGAAGAGGGGAGGGAGTTGTAGCCAAAAACATTCAGTACTTC. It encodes CASGRGEGVVAKNIQYF.

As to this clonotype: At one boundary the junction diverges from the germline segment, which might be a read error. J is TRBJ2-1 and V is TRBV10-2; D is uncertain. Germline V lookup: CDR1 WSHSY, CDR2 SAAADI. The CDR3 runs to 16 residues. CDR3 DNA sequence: TGCGTCAGCAGTGGATCCCCAGTCGGATCCTACAATGAGCAGTTCTTC. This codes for CVSSGSPVGSYNEQFF.

The CDR3 spells CAITGGTSNTGELFF. CDR3 sequence (DNA): TGTGCCATCACGGGGGGGACTTCGAACACCGGGGAGCTGTTTTTT. This sequence joins TRBV10-3 and TRBJ2-2, with TRBD2 identical over 8 bases. This CDR3 has 15 residues. Germline V lookup: CDR1 ENHRY, CDR2 SYGVKD. V was clipped by 7 bases and J by 0 bases; unmatched bases: 4.

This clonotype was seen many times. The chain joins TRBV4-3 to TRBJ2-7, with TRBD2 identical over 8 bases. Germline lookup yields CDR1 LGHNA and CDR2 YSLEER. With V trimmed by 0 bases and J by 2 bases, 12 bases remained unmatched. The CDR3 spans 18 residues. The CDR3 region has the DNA TGCGCCAGCAGCCAAGAAGGCTTCGGGAGCGGGGGACCCTACGAGCAGTACTTC. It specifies CASSQEGFGSGGPYEQYF.